This TCR beta chain was documented in a study of beta chain features in type 1 diabetes. Background on the study: The samples had about 110,000,000 sorted cells examined in all.

Averaging around 110 mL, one heparinised blood draw came from each individual donor. Expressed TCRB transcripts got sequenced, as all isolated RNA was reverse transcribed. About 3.57 million reads, on average, came from each naive, central memory and regulatory T cell sample. TCRdb's copy holds only in-frame clones and misses some; the assay was immunoSEQ multiplex PCR. The sample includes fewer than 450,000 clones, roughly 12% of them seen just once. Study-level results: Across patients, naive, central memory and Treg TCRB repertoires exhibited apparently greater similarity than was observed across healthy donors. Moderate yet significant TCRB CDR3 shortening was seen in Type 1 diabetes patients in all four CD4+ subsets.

The germline gives CDR1 SEHNR, CDR2 FQNEAQ (reference sequence). The V and J ends lost 5 bases and 8 bases respectively, with 9 bases between them. The CDR3 runs 11 residues. Points on this clone: Its antigen is still unknown.

This TCR derives from a young woman with type 1 diabetes. Material for sequencing was naive CD4+ T cells from blood. This sequence joins TRBV7-9 and TRBJ2-5, with a weak D call TRBD1 (6 bases). CDR3 bases: TGTGCCAGCAGCAACAGGGATACCCAGTACTTC. Translating it yields CASSNRDTQYF.